The sequence of this T cell receptor beta chain was determined in a study of T cell responses to AZD1222 COVID-19 vaccine. The table came from immunoSEQ multiplex PCR; TCRdb's copy has only in-frame clones and leaves some out. In the table there are about 86,000 clones, approximately 86% of which are singletons. CDR3 size: 14 residues. The germline CDR1 and CDR2 sequences are SGHTA and FQGNSA. V gave up 5 bases and J gave up 12 bases; unmatched junction bases: 7. General study findings and limits: Mapped onto spike, vaccine-associated CD4 TCRs spanned it and were dominant at 160-218 and 743-854. Epitopes outside B.1.351 and B.1.1.7 mutated regions reportedly drew nearly half of spike TCRs.

Of note for this clone: Its target is not known.

V and J are TRBV7-2 and TRBJ2-1, with TRBD2 identical over 13 bases. The sample here was peripheral blood, taken on day 0 of MenACWY control vaccination. This sequence originates from an adult in good health. DNA for the CDR3: TGTGCCAGCAGCGCCGGACTAGCGGGGGTCGGGCAGTTCTTC. Translating gives CASSAGLAGVGQFF.